The 16 T cell receptor beta chains given below trace back to one sample, sequenced in a study of cytotoxic CD8 clonotypes in ibrutinib-treated CLL. Here immunoSEQ multiplex PCR was the method, and the copy in TCRdb shows in-frame clones only, minus some. The sample shows 150,000 or so clones, approximately 83% of them seen only once. Sample: PBMCs, taken after 24 months of ibrutinib treatment. These receptors originate from a human donor with chronic lymphocytic leukemia.

V and J are TRBV9 and TRBJ1-2; D unclear. The CDR3 consists of 13 residues. The germline gives CDR1 SGDLS, CDR2 YYNGEE. Trimming removed 0 bases at V and 4 bases at J, with 7 bases between. The CDR3 region has the DNA TGTGCCAGCAGCGTAGGCGGGCCCTATGGCTACACCTTC. This codes for CASSVGGPYGYTF.

The chain carries TRBV7-2 and TRBJ2-7, with D unresolved. There are 15 residues in the CDR3. With 1 base removed from V and 2 bases from J, the gap between germline ends came to 12 bases. Germline V gene data show CDR1 as SGHTA and CDR2 as FQGNSA. In DNA, the CDR3 is TGTGCCAGCAGCTTAGGGTTAGGGAAAACCTACGAGCAGTACTTC. Protein sequence: CASSLGLGKTYEQYF.

The chain links TRBV28 to TRBJ2-7; TRBD1 aligns across 9 bases. There are 15 residues in the CDR3. Germline values: CDR1 MDHEN, CDR2 SYDVKM. V lost 8 bases and J lost 5; bases outside the gene matches: 13. CDR3 bases: TGTGCCAGCTTACCCAGGGGACAGGGACCCAACGAGCAGTACTTC. The encoded protein is CASLPRGQGPNEQYF.

The chain is built from TRBV7-9 and TRBJ1-4; maybe TRBD1 (6 bases). Trimming removed 2 bases at V and 5 bases at J, with 21 bases between. The germline V gene has CDR1 SEHNR and CDR2 FQNEAQ (reference sequence). The CDR3 has 18 amino acids. CDR3 DNA sequence: TGTGCCAGCAGCTTAACGAGACAGGTGGTTGAAAAGAATGAAAAACTGTTTTTT. Translating gives CASSLTRQVVEKNEKLFF.

This chain connects TRBV23-1 to TRBJ2-1; TRBD2 agrees at 9 bases. TRBV23-1 is an open reading frame whose function is uncertain. Trimming took 8 bases from V and 5 from J; bases not matched to a gene: 19. The CDR3 runs to 18 residues. For the CDR3, the DNA is TGCGCCAGCCCCCTACGAGACGGGAGGCGGGGGGGCCACAATGAGCAGTTCTTC. Amino acids: CASPLRDGRRGGHNEQFF.

Only one count was recorded for this clone. The rearrangement joins TRBV7-9 to TRBJ2-1; 14 nucleotides match TRBD2. This CDR3 has 17 residues. In germline, CDR1 is SEHNR, CDR2 FQNEAQ (reference sequence). Trimming removed 5 bases from V and 4 bases from J; junction bases left unmatched: 7. Here the CDR3 reads CASSLGLAGGKYNEQFF. The CDR3 DNA follows: TGTGCCAGCAGCCTCGGACTAGCGGGGGGAAAATACAATGAGCAGTTCTTC.

This chain joins TRBV7-3 and TRBJ2-2, with 11 bases that match TRBD2. Germline values: CDR1 SGHTA, CDR2 FQGTGA. The CDR3 is 17 residues long. Losses at the gene ends were 5 bases for V and 7 bases for J; bases not matched to a gene: 12. The DNA for the CDR3 is TGTGCCAGCAGCACCTCCGGGACTAGCGGTCTCGGCGGGGAGCTGTTTTTT. It is translated as CASSTSGTSGLGGELFF.

The V and J genes are TRBV13 and TRBJ2-7, with a tentative D call TRBD2 (6 bases). Germline CDR1 is PRHDT and CDR2 is FYEKMQ (reference sequence). The CDR3 consists of 14 residues. V lost 5 bases and J 9 bases, leaving 20 bases between the germline ends. The CDR3 nucleotides read TGTGCCAGCAGCCAACCCGGGGGAGGCCTCGGGCAGTACTTC. It codes for CASSQPGGGLGQYF.

This chain connects TRBV2 to TRBJ2-3; no clear D. The ends were cut back, 7 bases at V and 3 bases at J, with 14 bases in the middle. CDR1 SNHLY and CDR2 FYNNEI come from the germline V gene. This CDR3 has 14 residues. CDR3 region: CASKKAYTTDTQYF. The DNA of the CDR3 is TGTGCCAGCAAGAAGGCGTATACTACAGATACGCAGTATTTT.

The chain links TRBV18 to TRBJ2-1; 9 bases map to TRBD1. Germline CDR1 KGHSH, CDR2 LQKENI. V lost 6 bases, J lost 4 bases, and 7 bases stayed unmatched. This CDR3 region has 15 residues. Here the CDR3 reads CASSAGTGPYNEQFF. In DNA form, the CDR3 reads TGTGCCAGCTCCGCCGGGACAGGGCCTTACAATGAGCAGTTCTTC.

The chain combines TRBV7-2 with TRBJ1-5; TRBD1 matches at 7 bases. The length of the CDR3 is 14 residues. The V and J ends lost 5 bases and 10 bases, in that order; junction bases with no gene match: 11. CDR1 SGHTA and CDR2 FQGNSA come from the germline V gene. CDR3 coding DNA: TGTGCCAGCAGCAGGGGGCAGGGACGGGGTCCCCAGCATTTT. Its protein product is CASSRGQGRGPQHF.

This chain uses TRBV18 with TRBJ2-7, with 8 bases that match TRBD2. CDR1 KGHSH and CDR2 LQKENI come from the germline V gene. J gave up 4 bases and V 3 bases, and 11 bases lay outside the gene matches. The CDR3 loop spans 16 amino acids. The chain's CDR3 is CASSPAAGGVGYEQYF. The CDR3 DNA follows: TGTGCCAGCTCACCGGCTGCGGGAGGCGTCGGATACGAGCAGTACTTC.

CDR3 coding DNA: TGTGCCAGCACCTATGGTGGGCCATTCCAAGAGACCCAGTACTTC. It is translated as CASTYGGPFQETQYF. This rearrangement joins TRBV11-2 to TRBJ2-5; D is uncertain. The CDR3 is made up of 15 amino acids. Trimming removed 7 bases from V and 1 base from J, with 16 bases in between. Per germline, CDR1 SGHAT and CDR2 FQNNGV.

This clone appeared once. DNA for the CDR3: TGCGCCAGCACCCGCCTGGGAGCGGGGGGCTACAATGAGCAGTTCTTC. Its protein is CASTRLGAGGYNEQFF. V gene TRBV4-1 combines with J gene TRBJ2-1; TRBD2 aligns across 9 bases. Germline V lookup: CDR1 MGHRA, CDR2 YSYEKL. The CDR3 contains 16 residues. The ends lost 7 bases at V and 3 bases at J; junction bases unmatched: 10.

This clone has only one observation. The chain carries TRBV5-4 and TRBJ2-3; weak D call: TRBD1 (5 bases). The V gene lost 4 bases and the J gene lost 2 bases, with 14 bases spanning the gap. CDR3 size: 15 residues. Germline V gives CDR1 SGHNT, CDR2 YYREEE (reference sequence). The CDR3 nucleotides are TGTGCCAGCAGCCGAGGTGCAGGGAACACAGATACGCAGTATTTT. Amino acids: CASSRGAGNTDTQYF.

The J gene is TRBJ2-5, the V gene TRBV10-3; tentatively, D is TRBD1 or TRBD2 (6 bases each). Trimming removed 10 bases at V and 1 base at J, with 13 bases between. CDR3 size: 13 residues. Per the germline V gene, CDR1 is ENHRY and CDR2 is SYGVKD. For the CDR3, the DNA is TGTGCCACCCGAGGGGGGAGCCAAGAGACCCAGTACTTC. Translation: CATRGGSQETQYF.